This T cell receptor beta chain was captured in a study of CD8+CD57+ T cells in acquired aplastic anemia. In the study overall: Sorted CD4+ and CD8+ cells gave an average of roughly 3.3 ug of DNA.

This clonotype was detected many times. The target antigen is unknown. The germline V gene encodes CDR1 KGHSH and CDR2 LQKENI. There are 14 residues in the CDR3. V lost 6 bases and J lost 4, with 15 bases in between. Genomic DNA, the template, was used for profiling of the TCR beta VDJ and CDR3. One entry per CDR3 protein results from TCRdb running MiXCR on the reads. In the table there are 200,000 or so distinct CDR3 sequences, 55% to 70% of which are singletons. General study findings and limits: The study found no significant CD8+ Simpson's diversity difference between patients and controls. Between patients and controls, approximately 29 CD8+ CDR3 sequences were found in common.

The chain employs TRBV18 and TRBJ2-5; D tentatively reads TRBD1 or TRBD2 (5 bases each). This receptor was taken from a human donor with severe aplastic anemia or a healthy control (not recorded which). Material: sorted CD4+, CD8+, or CD8+CD57+ T cells (not recorded which) from PBMCs. The CDR3 spells CASSPDPGAETQYF. The CDR3 DNA follows: TGTGCCAGCTCCCCTGATCCCGGGGCAGAGACCCAGTACTTC.